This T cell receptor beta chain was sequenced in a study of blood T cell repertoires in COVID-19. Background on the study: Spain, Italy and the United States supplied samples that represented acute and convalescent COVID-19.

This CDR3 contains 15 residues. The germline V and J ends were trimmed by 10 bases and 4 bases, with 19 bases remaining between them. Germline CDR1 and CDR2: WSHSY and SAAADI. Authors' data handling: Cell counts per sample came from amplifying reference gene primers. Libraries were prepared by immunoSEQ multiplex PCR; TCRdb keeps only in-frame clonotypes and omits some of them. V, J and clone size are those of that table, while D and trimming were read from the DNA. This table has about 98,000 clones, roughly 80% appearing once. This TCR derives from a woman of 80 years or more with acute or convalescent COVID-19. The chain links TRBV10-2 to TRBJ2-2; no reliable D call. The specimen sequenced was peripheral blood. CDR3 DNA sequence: TGCGCCACCGACGTTGAGGCGACGGGCACCGGGGAGCTGTTTTTT. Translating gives CATDVEATGTGELFF.